A selection of T cell receptor beta chains follows, all from one sample in a study of CD8 T cells in Susac syndrome. In TCRdb, the immunoSEQ multiplex PCR reads were re-called with MiXCR into one record per CDR3 protein. The table has about 200,000 distinct CDR3 sequences, 90% to 95% seen once. The sample consisted of CD4+ T cells from PBMCs. These receptors all come from a human donor in good health. Each CDR3 is given with its conserved first and last residue. The D gene is left open where the match is weak. Clone size, where shown, is once, few, many, or a class for clones that have expanded.

TRBJ2-5	.	once	TRBV6-6	CASSTSWAETQYF	TGTGCCAGCAGCACATCTTGGGCCGAGACCCAGTACTTC
TRBJ2-1	TRBD2	once	TRBV3-1	CASSSPGTSERNEQFF	TGTGCCAGCAGCTCACCCGGGACTAGCGAACGCAATGAGCAGTTCTTC
TRBJ1-6	.	.	TRBV6-2/TRBV6-3	CASKGRPPGSPLHF	TGTGCCAGTAAAGGACGGCCCCCCGGTTCACCCCTCCACTTT
TRBJ1-2	.	.	TRBV24-1	CATSDPIGDTYTF	TGTGCCACCAGTGACCCCATAGGGGACACCTACACCTTC
TRBJ2-1	.	.	TRBV30	CAWRGAYEQFF	TGTGCCTGGAGGGGGGCGTATGAGCAGTTCTTC
TRBJ2-3	.	.	TRBV5-1	CASSLSASDRTDTQYF	TGCGCCAGCAGCTTATCGGCTAGCGACCGCACAGATACGCAGTATTTT
TRBJ2-5	.	.	TRBV9	CASSVGLRDQETQYF	TGTGCCAGCAGCGTAGGACTGCGGGACCAAGAGACCCAGTACTTC
TRBJ2-7	.	.	TRBV10-3	CAISGSSRASKTDEQYF	TGTGCCATCAGTGGGTCTAGTCGGGCCTCTAAAACGGACGAGCAGTACTTC
TRBJ1-2	.	.	TRBV15	CATSGRRAAYGYTF	TGTGCCACCAGCGGTCGCCGTGCGGCGTATGGCTACACCTTC
TRBJ1-5	.	.	TRBV30	CAWSRGLDDQPQHF	TGTGCCTGGAGCCGCGGGCTCGACGATCAGCCCCAGCATTTT
TRBJ2-7	TRBD1	once	TRBV20-1	CSPRQGDEQYF	TGCAGTCCCCGACAGGGCGACGAGCAGTACTTC
TRBJ2-4	.	.	TRBV18	CASGKGSLNIQYF	TGTGCCAGCGGGAAAGGCTCACTAAACATTCAGTACTTC
TRBJ2-7	.	once	TRBV25-1	CASSNTGLALYEQYF	TGTGCCAGCAGTAATACAGGGTTGGCCCTCTACGAGCAGTACTTC
TRBJ2-5	TRBD2	.	TRBV9	CASSPGTGGTRETQYF	TGTGCCAGCAGCCCAGGGACGGGGGGGACCAGGGAGACCCAGTACTTC
TRBJ2-1	.	.	TRBV29-1	CSVQPETYNEQFF	TGCAGCGTTCAGCCAGAAACCTACAATGAGCAGTTCTTC
TRBJ1-1	.	.	TRBV28	CASSPTPAGNTEAFF	TGTGCCAGCAGTCCCACCCCGGCGGGGAACACTGAAGCTTTCTTT
TRBJ1-5	.	.	TRBV4-3	CASSQDLGTGGWNQPQHF	TGCGCCAGCAGCCAAGATCTCGGGACGGGAGGATGGAATCAGCCCCAGCATTTT
TRBJ2-5	.	.	TRBV9	CASSVTYGEETQYF	TGTGCCAGCAGCGTAACGTACGGGGAGGAGACCCAGTACTTC
TRBJ2-7	.	.	TRBV7-2	CASSFGHEQYF	TGTGCCAGCAGCTTCGGCCACGAGCAGTACTTC
TRBJ2-7	.	.	TRBV18	CASSPGPGPYEQYF	TGTGCCAGCTCACCGGGGCCGGGACCCTACGAGCAGTACTTC
TRBJ1-5	TRBD1	once	TRBV19	CASSRQGTVNQPQHF	TGTGCCAGTAGTAGACAGGGGACAGTCAATCAGCCCCAGCATTTT
TRBJ2-3	.	.	TRBV4-1	CASSQTSLTQYF	TGCGCCAGCAGCCAAACCTCCCTTACGCAGTATTTT
TRBJ1-4	.	.	TRBV20-1	CSARRRGNNEKLFF	TGCAGTGCTAGACGTAGGGGGAATAATGAAAAACTGTTTTTT
TRBJ2-1	.	.	TRBV5-6	CASSWGTRRDEQFF	TGTGCCAGCAGCTGGGGGACCAGAAGGGATGAGCAGTTCTTC
TRBJ2-2	.	.	TRBV27	CASSKRGSANTGELFF	TGTGCCAGCAGTAAGAGGGGATCGGCGAACACCGGGGAGCTGTTTTTT
TRBJ1-1	.	.	TRBV27	CASSPRGGYTEAFF	TGTGCCAGCAGTCCACGGGGAGGCTACACTGAAGCTTTCTTT
TRBJ2-1	.	.	TRBV7-8	CASSPLEDEQFF	TGTGCCAGCAGTCCCCTGGAGGATGAGCAGTTCTTC